This is a list of T cell receptor beta chains from one sample in a study of post-analysis software for immune sequencing data. MiXCR, applied by TCRdb to the PCR reads, yields one record per CDR3 protein. The top ten hold over 1.5% of the sample, which has 450,000 to 650,000 distinct CDR3 sequences, 44% seen once. Sequencing input: blood. These receptors all stem from a girl aged 10 to 17 with multiple sclerosis. Each CDR3 is given with its conserved first and last residue. A D gene is named only where the DNA matches it firmly. Only part of the rows carry a size: once, few, many, or a class if the clone is expanded.

TRBV9	.	.	TRBJ2-7	CASSDGLSQYF	TGTGCCAGCAGCGATGGATTGTCACAGTACTTC
TRBV5-1	.	.	TRBJ2-7	CASSLKWGALYEQYF	TGCGCCAGCAGCTTGAAGTGGGGGGCTCTCTACGAGCAGTACTTC
TRBV7-8	few	.	TRBJ1-2	CANSLARRGASSLIGYTF	TGTGCCAACAGCTTAGCGCGGAGGGGGGCTTCCTCCTTGATAGGCTACACCTTC
TRBV11-3	few	.	TRBJ2-3	CASSLGLLAIPDTQYF	TGTGCCAGCAGCTTAGGCTTACTAGCTATCCCAGATACGCAGTATTTT
TRBV5-1	.	.	TRBJ1-1	CASSLESGADSAFF	TGCGCCAGCAGCTTGGAGTCAGGAGCCGATAGTGCTTTCTTT
TRBV5-1	.	TRBD2	TRBJ2-1	CASRWTSGSYNEQFF	TGCGCCAGCAGGTGGACTAGCGGCTCCTACAATGAGCAGTTCTTC
TRBV5-1	few	TRBD1	TRBJ1-2	CASTTGTNYGYTF	TGCGCCAGCACGACAGGGACCAACTATGGCTACACCTTC
TRBV20-1	.	TRBD2	TRBJ2-7	CSARDRLAGPYEQYF	TGCAGTGCTAGAGATAGGCTAGCGGGTCCCTACGAGCAGTACTTC
TRBV20-1	.	.	TRBJ2-3	CSAAGTFTDTQYF	TGCAGTGCCGCCGGGACATTTACAGATACGCAGTATTTT
TRBV5-6	.	TRBD1	TRBJ2-1	CASRRGQGTYNEQFF	TGTGCCAGCAGGCGGGGACAGGGGACCTACAATGAGCAGTTCTTC
TRBV10-3	.	.	TRBJ1-2	CAISEKGFLGPHYGYTF	TGTGCCATCAGTGAAAAGGGTTTCCTCGGCCCCCACTATGGCTACACCTTC
TRBV12-3/TRBV12-4	.	.	TRBJ2-1	CASSSPGFSPRNEQFF	TGTGCCAGCAGTTCCCCCGGGTTCTCTCCGCGCAATGAGCAGTTCTTC
TRBV12-3/TRBV12-4	few	.	TRBJ2-5	CASSLSLHETQYF	TGTGCCAGCAGTTTGAGTCTCCATGAGACCCAGTACTTC
TRBV12-3/TRBV12-4	once	.	TRBJ1-2	CAGSSGGGYGYTF	TGTGCCGGCAGTTCTGGGGGGGGCTATGGCTACACCTTC
TRBV10-3	.	TRBD1	TRBJ2-5	CATHDRGPGEQETQYF	TGTGCCACCCACGACAGGGGGCCTGGGGAACAAGAGACCCAGTACTTC
TRBV3-1	.	.	TRBJ2-6	CASSQDRGASGANVLTF	TGTGCCAGCAGCCAAGACCGGGGGGCGTCTGGGGCCAACGTCCTGACTTTC
TRBV12-3/TRBV12-4	.	.	TRBJ2-2	CASPGMMTVNTGELFF	TGTGCCAGCCCCGGGATGATGACTGTGAACACCGGGGAGCTGTTTTTT
TRBV25-1	few	TRBD1	TRBJ1-2	CASSGTGADFGGYTF	TGTGCCAGCAGTGGGACAGGGGCAGATTTTGGTGGCTACACCTTC
TRBV5-1	.	TRBD1	TRBJ2-1	CASSGQAVGEQFF	TGCGCCAGCAGTGGACAGGCGGTGGGTGAGCAGTTCTTC
TRBV20-1	.	.	TRBJ1-2	CSARALSSGYTF	TGCAGTGCTAGGGCGTTAAGTTCTGGCTACACCTTC
TRBV6-2/TRBV6-3	.	TRBD2	TRBJ2-1	CASSPGTSGRSYNEQFF	TGTGCCAGCAGCCCTGGGACTAGCGGCCGCTCCTACAATGAGCAGTTCTTC
TRBV6-5	.	TRBD1	TRBJ1-6	CASSYGQGATYNSPLHF	TGTGCCAGCAGTTACGGACAGGGGGCCACCTATAATTCACCCCTCCACTTT
TRBV5-1	few	.	TRBJ1-2	CASSLETGSSYGYTF	TGCGCCAGCAGCTTGGAGACAGGATCCTCCTATGGCTACACCTTC
TRBV5-1	.	.	TRBJ2-1	CASAWGARAHNEQFF	TGTGCCAGCGCTTGGGGGGCCCGAGCCCACAATGAGCAGTTCTTC
TRBV7-2	.	.	TRBJ2-3	CASSLAFSSDTQYF	TGTGCCAGCAGCTTAGCTTTTTCTTCGGATACGCAGTATTTT
TRBV20-1	.	TRBD1	TRBJ2-7	CSARKGGVPYEQYF	TGCAGTGCCAGGAAAGGGGGCGTCCCCTACGAGCAGTACTTC
TRBV7-9	few	TRBD1	TRBJ1-5	CASSLGGQDQPQHF	TGTGCCAGCAGCTTAGGGGGACAGGATCAGCCCCAGCATTTT
TRBV5-1	.	.	TRBJ1-2	CASSPQGNRNGYTF	TGCGCCAGCAGCCCACAGGGAAATCGGAATGGCTACACCTTC
TRBV7-2	.	.	TRBJ1-1	CASTRDGPVNTEAFF	TGTGCCAGCACAAGGGACGGACCCGTGAACACTGAAGCTTTCTTT
TRBV6-1	.	.	TRBJ2-5	CASGGGGQPNFQETQYF	TGTGCCAGCGGAGGGGGGGGGCAGCCAAACTTCCAAGAGACCCAGTACTTC
TRBV6-5	.	TRBD2	TRBJ2-3	CASSSGGGSSFPTDTQYF	TGTGCCAGCAGTTCTGGTGGCGGGAGTAGTTTCCCCACAGATACGCAGTATTTT
TRBV12-3/TRBV12-4	.	.	TRBJ1-6	CTSSLARGAFNSPLHF	TGTACCAGCAGTTTAGCCCGCGGGGCGTTCAATTCACCCCTCCACTTT
TRBV3-1	once	.	TRBJ2-5	CASSHPDGETQYF	TGTGCCAGCAGCCACCCGGACGGAGAGACCCAGTACTTC
TRBV4-1	.	TRBD2	TRBJ2-2	CASRLLAQGTGELFF	TGCGCCAGCAGGCTACTAGCGCAAGGAACCGGGGAGCTGTTTTTT
TRBV5-1	.	.	TRBJ2-3	CASSISAPRADTQYF	TGCGCCAGCAGCATCTCGGCTCCCCGGGCAGATACGCAGTATTTT
TRBV29-1	few	.	TRBJ2-1	CSVAEDSQETQFF	TGCAGCGTTGCAGAGGACAGCCAAGAGACCCAGTTCTTC
TRBV7-8	once	TRBD1	TRBJ1-6	CASTKTGLDSPLHF	TGTGCCAGCACCAAGACAGGGTTGGATTCACCCCTCCACTTT
TRBV5-1	.	.	TRBJ1-4	CASSLLTGTVNEKLFF	TGCGCCAGCAGCTTGTTAACCGGGACGGTTAATGAAAAACTGTTTTTT
TRBV6-1	.	TRBD1	TRBJ2-5	CASTRAGDRVSEQYF	TGTGCCAGCACCCGCGCGGGGGACAGGGTGTCTGAGCAGTACTTC
TRBV20-1	.	.	TRBJ2-7	CSAGTYEQYF	TGCAGTGCGGGGACCTACGAGCAGTACTTC
TRBV13	.	.	TRBJ1-4	CASSSLAKGGLEEKLFF	TGTGCCAGCAGCTCCCTGGCTAAGGGGGGCCTTGAAGAAAAACTGTTTTTT
TRBV11-2	.	TRBD1	TRBJ2-1	CASTGGEVNEQFF	TGTGCCAGCACAGGGGGAGAGGTCAATGAGCAGTTCTTC
TRBV9	.	.	TRBJ2-7	CASSVAPAGEAYEQYF	TGTGCCAGCAGCGTAGCCCCGGCAGGGGAGGCCTACGAGCAGTACTTC
TRBV6-1	.	.	TRBJ1-5	CASSEAGRPQHF	TGTGCCAGCAGTGAGGCAGGGAGGCCCCAGCATTTT
TRBV12-3/TRBV12-4	.	TRBD1	TRBJ2-7	CASTYGTAYEQYF	TGTGCCAGCACGTACGGGACAGCCTACGAGCAGTACTTC
TRBV4-1	few	.	TRBJ1-1	CASSQDGLASTEAFF	TGCGCCAGCAGCCAAGATGGGCTGGCGAGCACTGAAGCTTTCTTT
TRBV4-1	.	TRBD1	TRBJ2-6	CASSQEKGAPSGANVLTF	TGCGCCAGCAGCCAAGAAAAGGGGGCCCCCTCTGGGGCCAACGTCCTGACTTTC
TRBV3-1	.	.	TRBJ2-5	CASSQVTAQETQYF	TGTGCCAGCAGCCAAGTGACAGCTCAAGAGACCCAGTACTTC
TRBV5-1	few	.	TRBJ1-1	CASSLGPTDVNTEAFF	TGCGCCAGCAGCTTGGGTCCGACAGACGTGAACACTGAAGCTTTCTTT
TRBV7-2	few	TRBD2	TRBJ2-1	CASSLEAGGYNEQFF	TGTGCCAGCAGCTTGGAAGCGGGAGGGTACAATGAGCAGTTCTTC
TRBV7-7	few	TRBD2	TRBJ2-1	CASSLGTSGHNEQFF	TGTGCTAGCAGCTTAGGGACTAGCGGCCACAATGAGCAGTTCTTC
TRBV29-1	few	TRBD2	TRBJ2-3	CSVPSGRGGTDTQYF	TGCAGCGTCCCTAGCGGGAGAGGAGGCACAGATACGCAGTATTTT
TRBV27	few	.	TRBJ2-7	CASRVSHEQYF	TGTGCCAGCAGGGTATCACACGAGCAGTACTTC
TRBV12-3/TRBV12-4	.	.	TRBJ1-5	CASSYGGGHAQPQHF	TGTGCCAGCAGTTACGGGGGGGGCCACGCGCAGCCCCAGCATTTT